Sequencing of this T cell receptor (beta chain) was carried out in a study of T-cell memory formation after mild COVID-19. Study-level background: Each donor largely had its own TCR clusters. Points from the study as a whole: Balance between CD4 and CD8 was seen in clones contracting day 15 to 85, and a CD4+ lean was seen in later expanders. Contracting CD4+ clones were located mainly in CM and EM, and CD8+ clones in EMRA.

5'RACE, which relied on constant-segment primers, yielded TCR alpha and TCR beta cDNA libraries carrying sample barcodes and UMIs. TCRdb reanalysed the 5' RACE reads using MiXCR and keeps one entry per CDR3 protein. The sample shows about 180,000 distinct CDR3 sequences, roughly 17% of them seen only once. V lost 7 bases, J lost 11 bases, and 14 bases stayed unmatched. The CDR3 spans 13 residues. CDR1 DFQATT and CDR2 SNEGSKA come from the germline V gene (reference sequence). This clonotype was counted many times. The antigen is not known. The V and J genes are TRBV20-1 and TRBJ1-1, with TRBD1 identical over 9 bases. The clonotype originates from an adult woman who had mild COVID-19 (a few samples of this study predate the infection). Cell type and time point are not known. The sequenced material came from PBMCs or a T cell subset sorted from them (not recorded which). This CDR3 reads CSGGVPGQGVAFF. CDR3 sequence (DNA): TGCAGTGGTGGTGTACCGGGACAGGGTGTCGCTTTCTTT.